This entry features one T cell receptor beta chain sequence. Its antigen target is currently unknown. Per-base qualities were not stored, and no clone one base away is much larger. A distance of 16 bases separates the germline ends of V and J, which lose 3 bases and 5 bases respectively. From cysteine to phenylalanine, the CDR3 is 14 amino acids long. The retained sequence is limited to the CDR3, 42 bases, with the frame set at the first base. For CDR1 and CDR2, the germline V gene lists SQVTM and ANQGSEA. These data originate in a study of cytotoxic CD8 clonotypes in ibrutinib-treated CLL (dated by TCRdb to the early 2020s). In terms of the full investigation: In this cohort, over 14 patients were treatment-naive and about a dozen were relapsed/refractory, while roughly 17 had unmutated IGHV. An average of about 250,000 productive templates and 94,082 productive rearrangements was obtained per sample. Cryopreserved peripheral blood mononuclear cells were collected at three points: before therapy, at response, and at either sustained remission or disease progression. Of the 70 to 90 people in the trial, about two dozen had longitudinal samples available. The response samples were drawn at a median of approximately 11 months into treatment, with a range of roughly 6 to 36 months. Partial responses were observed in around 25 patients and complete responses in 2; after a median follow-up of about 69 months, remission was maintained in 14 patients and progression was observed in some twelve. All remission and progressive disease samples were collected while patients were still receiving ibrutinib.

The time point label for this specimen denotes: about a year on ibrutinib. For TCR beta library preparation, approximately 2.2 micrograms of genomic DNA were isolated from cryopreserved PBMCs. Longitudinal blood samples from CLL patients on ibrutinib monotherapy were analyzed using high-throughput TCR beta sequencing. The patients took part in an open-label, single-center phase 2 trial of ibrutinib monotherapy. Summary of the overall study and its limitations: At baseline, clonality was higher than in age-matched healthy donors and showed a strong correlation with circulating CD8+ T-cell counts. Sampling times were not matched between sustained-remission and progressing patients, and lymph node repertoires were not studied. Clonality increased at ibrutinib response, stayed stable in sustained remission, and fell back toward baseline at progression. Public clonotypes were rare and either contracted or stayed stable during treatment, and the rise in clonality at ibrutinib response reflected the expansion of private clonotypes.

Each clonotype received, on average, 10x coverage in deep resolution sequencing performed on a MiSeq, where the target depth lay between 1 in 1 million and 1 in 200,000 T cells. TCR beta libraries were generated with the immunoSEQ hsTCRB Kit. Under the source paper's analysis protocol: Data were analyzed with ImmunoSEQ Data Assistant and ImmunoSEQ Analyzer, with V, D and J genes assigned per IMGT definitions. Clonality, with values ranging from 0 to 1, was calculated as one minus the normalized Shannon entropy of productive rearrangement frequencies. Only overrepresented clonotypes making up at least 0.05% of the repertoire of each patient were included in the public clonotype analysis. Fewer than 15 repertoires from age-matched healthy donors, obtained from immuneACCESS, served as clonality controls. TCRdb's version of the immuneACCESS table is confined to in-frame rearrangements and falls short of the full clone set. An unresolved V gene accounts for under half of the shortfall where checked; the remainder is of unknown origin. That table furnishes V, J and clone size, whereas the DNA furnished D and trimming. The sample has 130,000 or so clones on record, 79% of them singletons. The top ten clones comprise about 13% of the sample.

The clonotype originates from a human donor with chronic lymphocytic leukemia. This sequence uses TRBV29-1 and TRBJ1-1; TRBD1 could be the D gene, as 6 bases match. Sequencing was performed on PBMCs, taken after 12 months of ibrutinib treatment. The DNA is as follows: TGCAGCGTTGACGGAGAGCCAGGGGAGACTGAAGCTTTCTTT. This translates into CSVDGEPGETEAFF.